The 24 T cell receptor beta chains below come from one sample, sequenced in a study of T cell repertoires in cytomegalovirus infection. These receptors have no identified antigens. TCRdb passed the reads through MiXCR, listing each CDR3 protein once. The profile shows a few hundred thousand distinct CDR3 sequences, under 35% of them singletons. The input for sequencing was cultured PBMCs, taken from culture after CMV antigen stimulation. Receptors were obtained from a human donor in good health (CMV status not recorded). Some clones in this sample may be carry-over from other donors' samples.

This clonotype was recorded a few times. The rearrangement links TRBV4-2 to TRBJ1-2; D unclear. This CDR3 is 14 amino acids long. Trimming cost V 0 bases and J 0 bases, with 5 bases left between them. The germline gives CDR1 LGHNA, CDR2 YNFKEQ. The CDR3 region has the DNA TGTGCCAGCAGCCAAGAAGTGTCTAACTATGGCTACACCTTC. Residues: CASSQEVSNYGYTF.

This clonotype has more than one count but fewer than ten. The CDR3 loop is CSARDRNVDQPQHF. As DNA, the CDR3 is TGCAGTGCTAGGGACAGGAATGTTGATCAGCCCCAGCATTTT. V and J are TRBV20-1 and TRBJ1-5, with 7 positions matching TRBD1. CDR3 length equals 14 residues. J was trimmed by 5 bases and V by 3 bases; bases with no gene match: 7. CDR1 is DFQATT, CDR2 SNEGSKA, per germline (reference sequence).

The J gene is TRBJ2-5, the V gene TRBV2, with D tentatively TRBD1 or TRBD2 (5 bases each). This CDR3 spans 15 amino acids. V gave up 3 bases and J gave up 2 bases, with 13 bases separating them. The V gene's germline CDR1 is SNHLY and CDR2 FYNNEI. In nucleotides, the CDR3 is TGTGCCAGCAGTGACGGGACCACCTCACAAGAGACCCAGTACTTC. This sequence encodes CASSDGTTSQETQYF.

This chain joins TRBV12-3 or TRBV12-4 and TRBJ2-7; D perhaps matches TRBD2 (6 bases). This CDR3 region has 16 residues. V dropped 6 bases and J dropped 2 bases, with 20 bases sitting between them. The DNA for the CDR3 is TGTGCCAGCAGCTTTGGCGGCGGGACCCCGCCCTACGAGCAGTACTTC. It is translated as CASSFGGGTPPYEQYF.

The CDR3 coding sequence is TGTGCCAGTAGTAGGCGGGATGCCAGCACAGATACGCAGTATTTT. Translated: CASSRRDASTDTQYF. The V call is TRBV19, the J call TRBJ2-3, with D possibly matching TRBD2 (6 bases). Trimming took 4 bases from V and 0 from J, leaving 11 bases between them. CDR3 length: 15 amino acids. Germline-derived CDR1 and CDR2 are LNHDA and SQIVND (reference sequence).

The V and J genes are TRBV2 and TRBJ2-3, with 11 nucleotides matching TRBD2. CDR3 length: 15 residues. CDR1 is SNHLY and CDR2 is FYNNEI in the germline V gene. V lost 4 bases and J lost 4; bases outside the gene matches: 4. This CDR3 is CASSATSGVADTQYF. CDR3 bases: TGTGCCAGCAGTGCGACTAGCGGGGTGGCAGATACGCAGTATTTT.

This clonotype was counted many times. The V call is TRBV7-2, the J call TRBJ1-6; D uncertain. There are 16 residues in the CDR3. The V and J ends lost 1 base and 0 bases respectively, with 7 bases between them. Germline V gives CDR1 SGHTA, CDR2 FQGNSA. CDR3 DNA sequence: TGTGCCAGCAGCTTAGAAGGTAGCTCCTATAATTCACCCCTCCACTTT. Amino acid sequence: CASSLEGSSYNSPLHF.

In this sample, this clonotype turned up a few times. DNA of the CDR3: TGTGCCAGCAGCGGGCAAATGTGGAACACTGAAGCTTTCTTT. Translated, it gives CASSGQMWNTEAFF. V gene TRBV7-2 combines with J gene TRBJ1-1; no clear D gene. This CDR3 comprises 14 residues. CDR1 and CDR2 from the germline V gene are SGHTA and FQGNSA. V gave up 5 bases and J gave up 1 base, with 11 bases separating them.

The J gene is TRBJ2-1, the V gene TRBV7-3, with a possible D match to TRBD2 (5 bases). CDR1 is SGHTA and CDR2 is FQGTGA in the germline V gene. The CDR3 runs 13 residues. Between the trimmed V and J ends, which lost 5 bases and 6 bases, there was a span of 11 bases. The CDR3 DNA is TGTGCCAGCAGCGCCACTGGAGGCAATGAGCAGTTCTTC. It yields the protein CASSATGGNEQFF.

This clonotype was counted at least ten times. The V call is TRBV7-8, the J call TRBJ2-7; D is tentatively TRBD1 or TRBD2 (5 bases each). V was trimmed by 8 bases and J by 7 bases, leaving 15 bases between them. Germline V gene lookup returns CDR1 SGHVS and CDR2 FQNEAQ. The CDR3 runs 12 residues. CDR3 nucleotide sequence: TGTGCCAGCCGGATCCCGGGGCGAGAGCAGTACTTC. Encoded protein: CASRIPGREQYF.

This chain joins TRBV5-1 and TRBJ1-1; D gene unclear. The CDR3 is 14 residues long. In germline, CDR1 is SGHRS, CDR2 YFSETQ. V dropped 3 bases and J dropped 4 bases, with 13 bases sitting between them. The chain's CDR3 is CASSSGSLGTEAFF. The CDR3 DNA sequence: TGCGCCAGCAGCTCGGGTAGCCTGGGCACTGAAGCTTTCTTT.

V usage is TRBV6-8 and J usage is TRBJ1-5, with a possible D match to TRBD1 (5 bases). This CDR3 has 15 residues. Germline V CDR1 and CDR2: MNHGY, SAAAGT. V was shortened by 6 bases and J by 4 bases, with 16 bases between the two germline ends. Written as DNA, the CDR3 is TGTGCCAGCAGGCGGGGGAGGGAGGGTAATCAGCCCCAGCATTTT. It yields the protein CASRRGREGNQPQHF.

This clonotype was detected only once. V and J are TRBV19 and TRBJ2-5; D is undetermined. Trimming shortened V by 6 bases and J by 1 base, and 9 bases separated the two germline ends. The CDR3 sequence is 13 residues long. The germline V gene has CDR1 LNHDA and CDR2 SQIVND (reference sequence). CDR3 amino acids: CASSSAVQETQYF. DNA for the CDR3: TGTGCCAGTAGCTCAGCTGTCCAAGAGACCCAGTACTTC.

The rearrangement links TRBV11-2 to TRBJ1-2, with 9 bases identical to TRBD1. J was trimmed by 1 base and V by 4 bases; bases with no gene match: 7. The CDR3 spans 16 residues. CDR1 and CDR2 from the germline V gene are SGHAT and FQNNGV. CDR3 residues: CASSSTGTGNNYGYTF. The CDR3 bases are TGTGCCAGCAGCTCCACCGGGACAGGGAATAACTATGGCTACACCTTC.

The chain links TRBV12-3 or TRBV12-4 to TRBJ1-2, with TRBD1 matching over 8 bases. The CDR3 is made up of 13 amino acids. The V and J ends lost 2 bases and 8 bases, in that order; junction bases with no gene match: 4. The CDR3 loop is CASSLRTGGGYTF. As DNA, the CDR3 is TGTGCCAGCAGTTTAAGAACAGGGGGAGGCTACACCTTC.

V and J are TRBV12-3 or TRBV12-4 and TRBJ1-1; no firm D call. This CDR3 is 15 amino acids long. Deletions cut 9 bases from V and 1 base from J, with 18 bases between. The CDR3 here is CASSLQSLGNTEAFF. CDR3 DNA sequence: TGTGCCAGTTCGCTTCAATCCCTGGGGAACACTGAAGCTTTCTTT.

The J gene is TRBJ2-2, the V gene TRBV20-1; 9 bases map to TRBD2. The CDR3 runs 14 residues. Trimming at V came to 5 bases and at J to 1 base, leaving 2 bases not matched to a gene. The germline CDR1 and CDR2 sequences are DFQATT and SNEGSKA (reference sequence). CDR3: CSAVAGENTGELFF. DNA of the CDR3: TGCAGTGCTGTAGCGGGAGAGAACACCGGGGAGCTGTTTTTT.

This rearrangement joins TRBV6-5 to TRBJ1-2; no definite D call. This CDR3 has 13 residues. Trimming shortened V by 2 bases and J by 2 bases, and 6 bases separated the two germline ends. Germline V gene lookup returns CDR1 MNHEY and CDR2 SVGAGI. CDR3 nucleotides: TGTGCCAGCAGTTACGGGCGGAACTATGGCTACACCTTC. Translation gives CASSYGRNYGYTF.

The V and J genes are TRBV19 and TRBJ1-5, with 7 bases fitting TRBD1. CDR1 and CDR2 from the germline V gene are LNHDA and SQIVND (reference sequence). The V segment lost 7 bases and the J segment 5 bases; nucleotides outside the gene matches: 8. There are 14 residues in the CDR3. In nucleotides, the CDR3 is TGTGCCAGTAAACCGGGACAGTCGCATCAGCCCCAGCATTTT. This gives the protein CASKPGQSHQPQHF. Supplemented by reference TRBV19 and TRBJ1-5, the full variable domain reads DGGITQSPKYLFRKEGQNVTLSCEQNLNHDAMYWYRQDPGQGLRLIYYSQIVNDFQKGDIAEGYSVSREKKESFPLTVTSAQKNPTAFYLCASKPGQSHQPQHFGDGTRLSIL.

This clonotype came up a few times. V is TRBV11-3 and J is TRBJ2-1; D is perhaps TRBD2 (5 bases). Germline CDR1 and CDR2: SGHNT and YENEEA. V lost 4 bases and J 5 bases, leaving 18 bases between the germline ends. This CDR3 region has 16 residues. This chain's CDR3 is CASSSQGSSLNNEQFF. CDR3 DNA: TGTGCCAGCAGCTCGCAAGGGTCTAGCCTAAACAATGAGCAGTTCTTC.

The chain has TRBV5-4 and TRBJ2-7; D is possibly TRBD2 (6 bases). This CDR3 has 15 amino acids. The germline V gene has CDR1 SGHNT and CDR2 YYREEE (reference sequence). Trimming removed 1 base at V and 0 bases at J, with 11 bases between. CDR3 sequence reads: CASSLPGESSYEQYF. CDR3 coding DNA: TGTGCCAGCAGCTTGCCGGGGGAGAGCTCCTACGAGCAGTACTTC.

V is TRBV19 and J is TRBJ2-1, with 9 bases that match TRBD2. The CDR3 is 18 amino acids. The J segment lost 0 bases and the V segment lost 2 bases, leaving 8 bases of the junction unmatched. Germline CDR1 LNHDA, CDR2 SQIVND (reference sequence). CDR3 protein: CASSISSFSGSSYNEQFF. The CDR3 region has the DNA TGTGCCAGTAGTATATCAAGTTTTAGCGGGAGCTCCTACAATGAGCAGTTCTTC.

This clonotype was detected a few times. In DNA, the CDR3 is TGTGCCAGCAGCCCTTCTAGCTCGTATACGCAGTATTTT. It is translated as CASSPSSSYTQYF. This sequence joins TRBV9 and TRBJ2-3; D is perhaps TRBD2 (5 bases). CDR3 size: 13 residues. Trimming cost V 4 bases and J 7 bases, with 13 bases left between them. Germline V CDR1 and CDR2: SGDLS, YYNGEE.

V and J are TRBV6-8 and TRBJ1-4, with TRBD1 matching 7 bases. The CDR3 spans 16 residues. After removal of 4 bases from V and 3 bases from J, the junction contained 8 bases not matched to a gene. Germline V gives CDR1 MNHGY, CDR2 SAAAGT. This CDR3 is CASSFETGAPNEKLFF. CDR3 coding DNA: TGTGCCAGCAGTTTCGAAACAGGGGCCCCTAATGAAAAACTGTTTTTT.